Presented here are 4 T cell receptor beta chains from one specimen sequenced in a study of cytomegalovirus exposure and HLA in healthy donors. PCR primers comprised 60 Vbeta and 13 Jbeta primers. Sequencing was performed with immunoSEQ multiplex PCR; in TCRdb, only in-frame clones are kept and a portion is missing. The sample shows more than 110,000 clones, about 71% of them seen only once. The sequencing sample was made of PBMCs. The receptors stem from an older woman in good health and CMV-seropositive.

This chain uses TRBV9 with TRBJ1-2, with D possibly TRBD1 on 6 matching bases. This CDR3 contains 14 residues. The germline CDR1 and CDR2 sequences are SGDLS and YYNGEE. V was pared by 3 bases and J by 8 bases, with 17 bases between. The CDR3 loop reads CASSAGTPSSGYTF. CDR3 bases: TGTGCCAGCAGCGCCGGGACACCCTCCTCCGGCTACACCTTC.

Only a few counts were recorded for this clone. The V and J genes are TRBV28 and TRBJ2-3, with a possible D match to TRBD2 (5 bases). CDR3 length: 19 amino acids. V gave up 2 bases and J gave up 3 bases, with 24 bases separating them. Germline values: CDR1 MDHEN, CDR2 SYDVKM. The CDR3 DNA reads as TGTGCCAGCAGTTTACGTGAACTAGTAGTTCGGGGTAAGACAGATACGCAGTATTTT. It encodes CASSLRELVVRGKTDTQYF.

The table lists this clone with a few counts. V is TRBV9 and J is TRBJ1-1, with TRBD1 as a possible D gene (6 bases). Trimming took off 3 bases at V and 3 bases at J, with 15 bases between the two ends. Germline V gene sequence: CDR1 SGDLS, CDR2 YYNGEE. The CDR3 totals 15 residues. CDR3 in amino acids: CASSADPGADTEAFF. The CDR3 DNA reads TGTGCCAGCAGCGCGGACCCAGGGGCGGACACTGAAGCTTTCTTT.

A few counts support this clone. J is TRBJ1-1 and V is TRBV15, with 8 positions matching TRBD1. After removal of 7 bases from V and 1 base from J, the junction contained 5 bases not matched to a gene. This CDR3 comprises 14 residues. Germline V gene data show CDR1 as LNHNV and CDR2 as YYDKDF (reference sequence). Written as DNA, the CDR3 is TGTGCCACCAACCCAGGGGGCAAGAACACTGAAGCTTTCTTT. It is translated as CATNPGGKNTEAFF.